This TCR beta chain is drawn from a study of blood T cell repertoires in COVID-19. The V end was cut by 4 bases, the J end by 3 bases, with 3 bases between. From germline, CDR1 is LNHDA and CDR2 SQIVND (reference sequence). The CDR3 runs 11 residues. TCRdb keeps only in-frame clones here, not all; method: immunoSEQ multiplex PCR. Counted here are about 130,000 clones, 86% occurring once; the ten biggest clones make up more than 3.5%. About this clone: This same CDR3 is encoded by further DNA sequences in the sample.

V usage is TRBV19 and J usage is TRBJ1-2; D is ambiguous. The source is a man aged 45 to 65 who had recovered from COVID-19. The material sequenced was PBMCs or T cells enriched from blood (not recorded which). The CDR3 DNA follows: TGTGCCAGTAGTACGTACTATGGCTACACCTTC. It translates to CASSTYYGYTF.